This note documents a single T cell receptor beta chain sequence. V was trimmed by 7 bases and J by 6 bases, leaving 18 bases between them. The CDR3 runs to 14 residues. CDR1 SEHNR and CDR2 FQNEAQ come from the germline V gene (reference sequence). The data stem from a study of blood T cell repertoires in COVID-19. About the research overall: Samples of COVID-19 (acute and convalescent) were obtained from the United States, Italy and Spain. Sources were T cells, B-cell-depleted T cells, or PBMCs; the material itself was cDNA or gDNA.

The repertoire was sequenced with immunoSEQ multiplex PCR; TCRdb's copy has only in-frame clones and lacks some. The sample consists of around 190,000 clones, less than 90% of them appearing once. Specimen: PBMCs or T cells enriched from blood (not recorded which). The TCR was taken from a woman aged 30 to 39 who had been exposed to COVID-19. V is TRBV7-9 and J is TRBJ1-2; weak D call: TRBD1 (6 bases). The DNA of the CDR3 is TGTGCCAGCACCCCAGGGGAGGGGCTACATGGCTACACCTTC. The encoded protein is CASTPGEGLHGYTF.